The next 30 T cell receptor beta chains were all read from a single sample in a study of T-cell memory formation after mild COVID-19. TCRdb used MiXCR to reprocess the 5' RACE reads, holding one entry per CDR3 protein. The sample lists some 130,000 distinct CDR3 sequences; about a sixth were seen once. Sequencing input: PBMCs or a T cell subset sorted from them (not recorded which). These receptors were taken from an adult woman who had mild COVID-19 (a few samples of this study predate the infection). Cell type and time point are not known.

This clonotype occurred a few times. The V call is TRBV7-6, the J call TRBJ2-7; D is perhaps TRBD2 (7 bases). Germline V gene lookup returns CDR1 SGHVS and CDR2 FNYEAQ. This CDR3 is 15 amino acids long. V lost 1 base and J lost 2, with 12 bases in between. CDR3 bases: TGTGCCAGCAGCTTAGAGGGGGGGCTAGCCTACGAGCAGTACTTC. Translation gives CASSLEGGLAYEQYF. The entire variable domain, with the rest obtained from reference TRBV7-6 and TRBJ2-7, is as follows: GAGVSQSPRYKVTKRGQDVALRCDPISGHVSLYWYRQALGQGPEFLTYFNYEAQQDKSGLPNDRFSAERPEGSISTLTIQRTEQRDSAMYRCASSLEGGLAYEQYFGPGTRLTVT.

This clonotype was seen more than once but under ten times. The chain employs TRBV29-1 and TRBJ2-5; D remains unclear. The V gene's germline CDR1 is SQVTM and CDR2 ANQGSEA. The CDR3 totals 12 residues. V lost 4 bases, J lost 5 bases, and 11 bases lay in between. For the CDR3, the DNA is TGCAGCGTTGTAGTAGGGTCGGAGACCCAGTACTTC. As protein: CSVVVGSETQYF.

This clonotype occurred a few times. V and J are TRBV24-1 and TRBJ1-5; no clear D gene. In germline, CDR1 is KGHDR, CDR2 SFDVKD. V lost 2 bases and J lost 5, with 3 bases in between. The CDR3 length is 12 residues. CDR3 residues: CATSDSYQPQHF. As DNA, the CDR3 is TGTGCCACCAGTGATTCTTATCAGCCCCAGCATTTT.

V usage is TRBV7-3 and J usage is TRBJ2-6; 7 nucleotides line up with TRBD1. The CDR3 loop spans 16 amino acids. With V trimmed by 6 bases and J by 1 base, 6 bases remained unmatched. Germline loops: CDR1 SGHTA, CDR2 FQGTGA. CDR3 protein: CASSGPGGSGANVLTF. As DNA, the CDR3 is TGTGCCAGCAGTGGCCCAGGGGGATCTGGGGCCAACGTCCTGACTTTC.

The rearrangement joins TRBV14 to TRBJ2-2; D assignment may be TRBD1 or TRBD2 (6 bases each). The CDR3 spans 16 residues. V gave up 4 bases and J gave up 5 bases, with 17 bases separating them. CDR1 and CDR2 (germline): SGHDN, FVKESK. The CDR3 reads CASSLLGGLVTGELFF. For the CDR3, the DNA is TGTGCCAGCAGCCTCCTAGGGGGGCTTGTAACCGGGGAGCTGTTTTTT.

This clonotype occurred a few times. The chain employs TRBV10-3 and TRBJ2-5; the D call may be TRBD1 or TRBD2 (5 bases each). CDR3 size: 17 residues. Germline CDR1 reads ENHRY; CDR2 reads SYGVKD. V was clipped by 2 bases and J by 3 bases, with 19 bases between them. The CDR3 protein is CAISEATGGAPEETQYF. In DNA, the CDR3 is TGTGCCATCAGTGAGGCCACTGGGGGAGCACCCGAAGAGACCCAGTACTTC.

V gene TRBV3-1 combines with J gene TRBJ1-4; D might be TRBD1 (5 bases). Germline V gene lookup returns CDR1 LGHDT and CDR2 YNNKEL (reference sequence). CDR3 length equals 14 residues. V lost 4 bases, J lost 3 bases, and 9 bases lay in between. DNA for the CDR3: TGTGCCAGCAGCCCAGGGTTGGCTAATGAAAAACTGTTTTTT. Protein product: CASSPGLANEKLFF.

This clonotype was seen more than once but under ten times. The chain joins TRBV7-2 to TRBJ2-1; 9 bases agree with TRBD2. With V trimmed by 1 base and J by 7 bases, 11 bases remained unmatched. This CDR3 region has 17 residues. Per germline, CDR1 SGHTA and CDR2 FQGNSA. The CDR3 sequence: CASSLVGGRAQGNEQFF. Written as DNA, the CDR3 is TGTGCCAGCAGCTTAGTCGGCGGGAGGGCCCAGGGTAATGAGCAGTTCTTC.

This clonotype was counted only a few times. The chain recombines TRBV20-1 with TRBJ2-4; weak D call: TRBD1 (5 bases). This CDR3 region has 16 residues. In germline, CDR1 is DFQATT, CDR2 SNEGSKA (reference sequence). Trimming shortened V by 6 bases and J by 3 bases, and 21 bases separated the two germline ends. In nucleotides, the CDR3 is TGCAGTGCCCACGAGCCCTTCGACAGATTCAAAAACATTCAGTACTTC. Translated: CSAHEPFDRFKNIQYF.

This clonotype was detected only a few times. CDR3 amino acids: CASSLGEGHGYTF. The CDR3 DNA sequence: TGTGCCAGCAGTTTAGGGGAGGGGCACGGCTACACCTTC. V usage is TRBV6-5 and J usage is TRBJ1-2; D is possibly TRBD1 (5 bases). The ends were cut back, 4 bases at V and 8 bases at J, with 14 bases in the middle. Germline V lookup: CDR1 MNHEY, CDR2 SVGAGI. CDR3 length: 13 residues.

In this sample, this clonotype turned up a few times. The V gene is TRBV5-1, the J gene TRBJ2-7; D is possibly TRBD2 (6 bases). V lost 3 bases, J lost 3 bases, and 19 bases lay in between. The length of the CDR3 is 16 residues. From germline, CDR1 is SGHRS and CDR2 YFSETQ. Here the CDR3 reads CASSSRDTTRGYEQYF. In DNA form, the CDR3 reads TGCGCCAGCAGCTCGCGGGATACGACACGGGGCTACGAGCAGTACTTC.

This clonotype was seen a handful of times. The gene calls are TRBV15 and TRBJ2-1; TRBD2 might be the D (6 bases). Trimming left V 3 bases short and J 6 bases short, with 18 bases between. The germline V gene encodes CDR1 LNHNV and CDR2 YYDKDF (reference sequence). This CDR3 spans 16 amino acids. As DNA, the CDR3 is TGTGCCACCAGCAGGGAGGGCCGTATACGGCGCAATGAGCAGTTCTTC. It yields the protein CATSREGRIRRNEQFF.

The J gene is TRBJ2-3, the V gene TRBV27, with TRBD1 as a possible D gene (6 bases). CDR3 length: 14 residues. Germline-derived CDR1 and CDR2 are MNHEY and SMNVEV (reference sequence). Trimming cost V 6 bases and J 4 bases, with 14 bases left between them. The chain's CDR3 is CASSPRGWADTQYF. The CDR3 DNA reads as TGTGCCAGCAGCCCCAGGGGTTGGGCAGATACGCAGTATTTT.

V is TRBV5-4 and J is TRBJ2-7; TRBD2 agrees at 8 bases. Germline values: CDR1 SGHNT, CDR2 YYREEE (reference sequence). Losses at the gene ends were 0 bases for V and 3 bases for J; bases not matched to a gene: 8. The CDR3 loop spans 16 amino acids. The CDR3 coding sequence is TGTGCCAGCAGCTTGGACCCGGGACTAGGCTTCTACGAGCAGTACTTC. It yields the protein CASSLDPGLGFYEQYF.

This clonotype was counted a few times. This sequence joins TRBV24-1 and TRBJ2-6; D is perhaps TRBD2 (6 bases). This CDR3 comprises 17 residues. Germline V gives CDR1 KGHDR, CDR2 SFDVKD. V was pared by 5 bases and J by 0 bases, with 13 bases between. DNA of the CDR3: TGTGCCACCAGTGCCCCCGCGGGGTACTCTGGGGCCAACGTCCTGACTTTC. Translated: CATSAPAGYSGANVLTF.

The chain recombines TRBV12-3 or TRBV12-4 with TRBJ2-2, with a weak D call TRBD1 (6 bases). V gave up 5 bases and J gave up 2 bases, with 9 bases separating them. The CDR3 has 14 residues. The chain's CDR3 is CASSVGANTGELFF. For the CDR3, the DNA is TGTGCCAGCAGTGTGGGGGCCAACACCGGGGAGCTGTTTTTT.

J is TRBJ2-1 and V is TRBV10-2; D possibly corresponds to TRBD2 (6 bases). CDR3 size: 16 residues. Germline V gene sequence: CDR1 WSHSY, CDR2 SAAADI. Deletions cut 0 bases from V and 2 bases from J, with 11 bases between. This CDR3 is CASSESRRGTYNEQFF. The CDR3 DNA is TGCGCCAGCAGTGAGTCGCGGCGGGGAACCTACAATGAGCAGTTCTTC.

CDR3 sequence (DNA): TGTGCCAGCAGTCCCCTGACGGCTGCCAAAAACATTCAGTACTTC. Amino acid sequence: CASSPLTAAKNIQYF. V and J are TRBV12-3 or TRBV12-4 and TRBJ2-4; no clear D. The CDR3 consists of 15 residues. Trimming pared 5 bases from V and 1 base from J, leaving 12 bases between.

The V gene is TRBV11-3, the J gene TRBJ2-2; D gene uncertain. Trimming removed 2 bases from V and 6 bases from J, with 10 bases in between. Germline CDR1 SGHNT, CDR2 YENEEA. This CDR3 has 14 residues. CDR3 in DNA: TGTGCCAGCAGCTTATTACAGATCCCCGGGGAGCTGTTTTTT. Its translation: CASSLLQIPGELFF.

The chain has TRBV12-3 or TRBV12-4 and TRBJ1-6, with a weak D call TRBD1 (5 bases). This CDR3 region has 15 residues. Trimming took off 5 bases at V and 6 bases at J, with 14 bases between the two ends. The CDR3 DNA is TGTGCCAGCAGTCGTCAGGGTGGAGGTAATTCACCCCTCCACTTT. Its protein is CASSRQGGGNSPLHF.

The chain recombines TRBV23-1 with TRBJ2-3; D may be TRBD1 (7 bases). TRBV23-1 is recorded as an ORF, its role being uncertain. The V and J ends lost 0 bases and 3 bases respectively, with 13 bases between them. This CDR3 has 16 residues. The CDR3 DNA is TGCGCCAGCAGTCAATCACAGGGGAGGAGGACAGATACGCAGTATTTT. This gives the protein CASSQSQGRRTDTQYF.

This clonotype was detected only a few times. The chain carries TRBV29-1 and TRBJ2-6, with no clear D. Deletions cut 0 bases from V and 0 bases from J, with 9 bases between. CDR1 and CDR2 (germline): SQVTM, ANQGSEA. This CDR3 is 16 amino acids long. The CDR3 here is CSVEDQGYSGANVLTF. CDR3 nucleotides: TGCAGCGTTGAAGATCAAGGTTACTCTGGGGCCAACGTCCTGACTTTC.

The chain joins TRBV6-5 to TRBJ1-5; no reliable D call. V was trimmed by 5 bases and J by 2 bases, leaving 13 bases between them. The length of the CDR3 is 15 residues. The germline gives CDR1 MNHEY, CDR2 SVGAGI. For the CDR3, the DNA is TGTGCCAGCAGTAGACTAGGGATGGGCAATCAGCCCCAGCATTTT. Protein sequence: CASSRLGMGNQPQHF.

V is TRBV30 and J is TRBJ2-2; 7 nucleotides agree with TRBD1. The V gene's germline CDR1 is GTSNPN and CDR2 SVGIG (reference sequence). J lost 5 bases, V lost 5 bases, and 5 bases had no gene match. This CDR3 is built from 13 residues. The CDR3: CAWRNRGTGELFF. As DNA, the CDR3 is TGTGCCTGGCGAAACAGGGGAACCGGGGAGCTGTTTTTT.

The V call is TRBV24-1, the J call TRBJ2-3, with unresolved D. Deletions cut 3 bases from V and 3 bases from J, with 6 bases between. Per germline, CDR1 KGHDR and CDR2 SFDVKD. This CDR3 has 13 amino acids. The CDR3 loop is CATSDPPTDTQYF. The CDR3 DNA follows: TGTGCCACCAGTGATCCGCCGACAGATACGCAGTATTTT.

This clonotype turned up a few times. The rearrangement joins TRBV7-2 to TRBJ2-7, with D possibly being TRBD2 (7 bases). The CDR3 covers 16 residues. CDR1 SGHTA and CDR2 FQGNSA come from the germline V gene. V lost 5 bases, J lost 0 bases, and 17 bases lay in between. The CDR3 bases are TGTGCCAGCAGCCAAAGGGGGGGCAGGAGCTCCTACGAGCAGTACTTC. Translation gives CASSQRGGRSSYEQYF.

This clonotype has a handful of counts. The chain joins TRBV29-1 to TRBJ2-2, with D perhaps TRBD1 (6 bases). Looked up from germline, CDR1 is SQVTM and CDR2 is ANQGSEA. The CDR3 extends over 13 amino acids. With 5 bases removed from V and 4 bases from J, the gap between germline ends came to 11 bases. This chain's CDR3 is CSVQGRSTGELFF. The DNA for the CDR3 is TGCAGCGTTCAGGGGCGATCCACCGGGGAGCTGTTTTTT.

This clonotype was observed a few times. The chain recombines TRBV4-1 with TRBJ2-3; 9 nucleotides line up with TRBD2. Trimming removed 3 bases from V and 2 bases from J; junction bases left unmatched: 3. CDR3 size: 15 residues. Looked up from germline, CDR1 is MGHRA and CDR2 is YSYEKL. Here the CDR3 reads CASSQRGGFTDTQYF. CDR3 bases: TGCGCCAGCAGCCAGCGGGGGGGCTTCACAGATACGCAGTATTTT.

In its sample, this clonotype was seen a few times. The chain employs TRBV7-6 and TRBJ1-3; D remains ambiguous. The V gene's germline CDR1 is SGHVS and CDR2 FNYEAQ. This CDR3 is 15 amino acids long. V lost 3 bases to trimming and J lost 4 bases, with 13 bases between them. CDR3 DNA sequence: TGTGCCAGCAGCTTGCAGAACCTTCCGGGAAACACCATATATTTT. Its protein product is CASSLQNLPGNTIYF.

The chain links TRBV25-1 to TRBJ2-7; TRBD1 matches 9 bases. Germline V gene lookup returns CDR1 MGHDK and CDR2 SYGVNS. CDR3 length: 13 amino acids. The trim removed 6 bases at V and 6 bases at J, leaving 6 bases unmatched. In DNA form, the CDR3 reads TGTGCCAGCAGCAGGACAGGGGCAGGCGAGCAGTACTTC. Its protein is CASSRTGAGEQYF.